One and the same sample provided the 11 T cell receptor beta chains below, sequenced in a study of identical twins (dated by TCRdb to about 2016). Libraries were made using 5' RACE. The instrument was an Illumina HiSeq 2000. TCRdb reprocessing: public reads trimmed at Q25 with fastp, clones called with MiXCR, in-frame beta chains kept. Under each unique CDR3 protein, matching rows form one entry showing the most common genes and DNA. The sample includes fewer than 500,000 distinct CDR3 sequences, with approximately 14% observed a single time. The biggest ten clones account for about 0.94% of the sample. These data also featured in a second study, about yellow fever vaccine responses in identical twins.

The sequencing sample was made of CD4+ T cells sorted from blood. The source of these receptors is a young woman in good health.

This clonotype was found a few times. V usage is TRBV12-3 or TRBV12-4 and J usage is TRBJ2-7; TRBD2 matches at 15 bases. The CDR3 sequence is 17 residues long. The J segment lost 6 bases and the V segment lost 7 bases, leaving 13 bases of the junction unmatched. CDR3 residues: CASTRGWGLAGGSEQYF. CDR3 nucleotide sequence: TGTGCCAGCACTAGGGGGTGGGGACTAGCGGGAGGATCCGAGCAGTACTTC.

The CDR3: CASSLQAYTEAFF. The CDR3, as DNA: TGTGCCAGCAGCTTACAGGCTTACACTGAAGCTTTCTTT. V is TRBV7-3 and J is TRBJ1-1; unclear D gene. The CDR3 extends over 13 amino acids. V was clipped by 2 bases and J by 3 bases, with 7 bases between them. Germline lookup yields CDR1 SGHTA and CDR2 FQGTGA. Full variable domain (rest looked up from reference TRBV7-3 and TRBJ1-1): GAGVSQTPSNKVTEKGKYVELRCDPISGHTALYWYRQSLGQGPEFLIYFQGTGAADDSGLPNDRFFAVRPEGSVSTLKIQRTERGDSAVYLCASSLQAYTEAFFGQGTRLTVV.

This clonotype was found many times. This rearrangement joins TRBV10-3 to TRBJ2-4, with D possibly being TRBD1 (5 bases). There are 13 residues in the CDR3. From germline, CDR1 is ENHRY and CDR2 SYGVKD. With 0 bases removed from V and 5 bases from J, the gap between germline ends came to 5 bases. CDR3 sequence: CAISESRENIQYF. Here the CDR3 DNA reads TGTGCCATCAGTGAGTCCAGGGAAAACATTCAGTACTTC.

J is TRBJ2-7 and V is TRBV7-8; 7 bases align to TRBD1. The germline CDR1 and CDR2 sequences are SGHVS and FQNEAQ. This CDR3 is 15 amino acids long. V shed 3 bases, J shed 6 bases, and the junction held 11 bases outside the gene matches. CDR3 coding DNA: TGTGCCAGCAGCTTTATAACAGGGGATCCAAGCGAGCAGTACTTC. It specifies CASSFITGDPSEQYF. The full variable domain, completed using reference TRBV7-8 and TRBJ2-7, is GAGVSQSPRYKVAKRGQDVALRCDPISGHVSLFWYQQALGQGPEFLTYFQNEAQLDKSGLPSDRFFAERPEGSVSTLKIQRTQQEDSAVYLCASSFITGDPSEQYFGPGTRLTVT.

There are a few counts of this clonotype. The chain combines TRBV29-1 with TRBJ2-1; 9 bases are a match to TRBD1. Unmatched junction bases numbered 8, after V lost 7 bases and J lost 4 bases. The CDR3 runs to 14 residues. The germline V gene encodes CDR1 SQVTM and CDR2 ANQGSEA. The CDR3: CSGRGTGTYNEQFF. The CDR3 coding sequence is TGCAGCGGGCGAGGGACAGGGACATACAATGAGCAGTTCTTC.

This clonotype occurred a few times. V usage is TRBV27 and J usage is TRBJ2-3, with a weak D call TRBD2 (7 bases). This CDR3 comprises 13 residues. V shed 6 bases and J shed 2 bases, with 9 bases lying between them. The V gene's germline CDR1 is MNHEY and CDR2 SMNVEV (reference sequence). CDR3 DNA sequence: TGTGCCAGCAGCGGGGGGCACACAGATACGCAGTATTTT. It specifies CASSGGHTDTQYF.

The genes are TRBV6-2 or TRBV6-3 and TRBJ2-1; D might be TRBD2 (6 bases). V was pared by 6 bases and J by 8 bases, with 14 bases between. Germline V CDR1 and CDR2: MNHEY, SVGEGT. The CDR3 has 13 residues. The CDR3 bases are TGTGCCAGCAGAACGTCGGCTAGCGATGAGCAGTTCTTC. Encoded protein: CASRTSASDEQFF.

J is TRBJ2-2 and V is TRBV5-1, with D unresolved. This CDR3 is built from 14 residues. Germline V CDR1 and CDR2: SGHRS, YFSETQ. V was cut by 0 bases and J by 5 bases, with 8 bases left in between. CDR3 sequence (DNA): TGCGCCAGCAGCTTGGAAGCAGATACCGGGGAGCTGTTTTTT. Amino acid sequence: CASSLEADTGELFF.

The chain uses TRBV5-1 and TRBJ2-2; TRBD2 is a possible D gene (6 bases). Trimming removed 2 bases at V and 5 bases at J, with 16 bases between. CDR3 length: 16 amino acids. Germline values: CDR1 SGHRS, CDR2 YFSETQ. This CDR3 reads CASSFFPEAGTGELFF. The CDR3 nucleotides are TGCGCCAGCAGCTTCTTCCCGGAGGCGGGGACCGGGGAGCTGTTTTTT.

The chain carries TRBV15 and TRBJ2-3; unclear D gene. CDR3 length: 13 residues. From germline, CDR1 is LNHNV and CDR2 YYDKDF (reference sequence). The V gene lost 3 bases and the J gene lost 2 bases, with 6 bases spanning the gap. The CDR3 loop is CATSREPTDTQYF. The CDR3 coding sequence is TGTGCCACCAGCAGGGAGCCCACAGATACGCAGTATTTT.

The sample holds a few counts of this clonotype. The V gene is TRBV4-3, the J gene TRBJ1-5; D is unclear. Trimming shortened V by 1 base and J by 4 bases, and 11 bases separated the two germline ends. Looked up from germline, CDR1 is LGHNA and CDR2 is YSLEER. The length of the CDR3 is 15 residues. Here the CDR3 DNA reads TGCGCCAGCAGCCAAGGGAATACGGAAAATCAGCCCCAGCATTTT. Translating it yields CASSQGNTENQPQHF.